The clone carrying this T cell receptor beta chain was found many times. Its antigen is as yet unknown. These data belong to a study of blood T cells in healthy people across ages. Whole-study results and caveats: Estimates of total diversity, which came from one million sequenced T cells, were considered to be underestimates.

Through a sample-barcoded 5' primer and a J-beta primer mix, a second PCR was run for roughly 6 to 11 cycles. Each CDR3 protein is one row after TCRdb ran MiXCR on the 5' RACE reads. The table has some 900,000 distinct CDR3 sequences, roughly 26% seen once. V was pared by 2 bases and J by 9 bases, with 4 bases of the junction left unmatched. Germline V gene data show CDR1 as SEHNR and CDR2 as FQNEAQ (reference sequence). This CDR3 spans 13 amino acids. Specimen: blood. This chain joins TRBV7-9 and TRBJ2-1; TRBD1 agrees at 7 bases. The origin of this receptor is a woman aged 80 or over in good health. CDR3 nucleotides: TGTGCCAGCAGCTTAAACAGGGGTACTGAGCAGTTCTTC. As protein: CASSLNRGTEQFF.